One and the same sample provided the 14 T cell receptor beta chains below, sequenced in a study of T cell responses to AZD1222 COVID-19 vaccine. Data came from immunoSEQ multiplex PCR; TCRdb stores just in-frame clones and leaves some out. The top ten clones hold around 12% of a sample with roughly 120,000 clones, 70% to 90% of them seen once. The starting material was peripheral blood, obtained on day 0 of AZD1222 vaccination. The receptor source for this set is an adult in good health.

The chain uses TRBV7-3 and TRBJ1-5; 7 nucleotides agree with TRBD1. Germline V lookup: CDR1 SGHTA, CDR2 FQGTGA. The CDR3 is made up of 17 amino acids. V shed 5 bases, J shed 1 base, and the junction held 11 bases outside the gene matches. The CDR3 reads CASSDQGGHGSNQPQHF. The CDR3 region has the DNA TGTGCCAGCAGCGACCAGGGGGGGCATGGGAGCAATCAGCCCCAGCATTTT.

The V call is TRBV7-8, the J call TRBJ2-7; 9 positions match TRBD1. Germline CDR1 SGHVS, CDR2 FQNEAQ. V was pared by 5 bases and J by 2 bases, with 10 bases of the junction left unmatched. The CDR3 covers 16 residues. CDR3 protein: CASSLPGQGIPYEQYF. In DNA, the CDR3 is TGTGCCAGCAGCCTGCCGGGACAGGGTATCCCCTACGAGCAGTACTTC.

J is TRBJ2-7 and V is TRBV6-5, with TRBD1 matching over 7 bases. From germline, CDR1 is MNHEY and CDR2 SVGAGI. The CDR3 is 14 residues long. Trimming took 5 bases from V and 0 from J; bases not matched to a gene: 4. The CDR3 DNA is TGTGCCAGCAGTACAGGGGCCAGCTCCTACGAGCAGTACTTC. Its translation: CASSTGASSYEQYF.

The chain combines TRBV18 with TRBJ2-5, with D possibly being TRBD1 (6 bases). The CDR3 covers 16 residues. Germline V gives CDR1 KGHSH, CDR2 LQKENI. V was pared by 5 bases and J by 6 bases, with 22 bases between. In DNA, the CDR3 is TGTGCCAGCTCAACACGAAAAGGCGGCAGGGGACAGACCCAGTACTTC. Its translation is CASSTRKGGRGQTQYF.

The gene calls are TRBV19 and TRBJ1-4; D perhaps matches TRBD1 (6 bases). Germline V gene data show CDR1 as LNHDA and CDR2 as SQIVND (reference sequence). The CDR3 length is 16 residues. V was cut by 5 bases and J by 5 bases, with 18 bases left in between. Here the CDR3 DNA reads TGTGCCAGTAGTCATCAGACGTCGGGGGCAAATGAAAAACTGTTTTTT. This gives the protein CASSHQTSGANEKLFF.

The chain recombines TRBV18 with TRBJ1-1; 7 bases are a match to TRBD1. CDR1 and CDR2 from the germline V gene are KGHSH and LQKENI. V was clipped by 1 base and J by 6 bases; unmatched bases: 8. CDR3 length equals 15 residues. The CDR3 here is CASSPLEGADAEAFF. The CDR3, as DNA: TGTGCCAGCTCACCACTGGAGGGGGCGGATGCTGAAGCTTTCTTT.

Turning to this clone: In the same sample, other DNA sequences code for this CDR3. CDR3 DNA: TGCGCCAGCAGCTCCTCCTACGAGCAGTACTTC. It encodes CASSSSYEQYF. J is TRBJ2-7 and V is TRBV5-1, with D uncertain. The ends were cut back, 3 bases at V and 0 bases at J, with 1 base in the middle. The CDR3 loop spans 11 amino acids. Germline lookup yields CDR1 SGHRS and CDR2 YFSETQ. Full variable domain (outside the CDR3, taken from reference TRBV5-1 and TRBJ2-7): KAGVTQTPRYLIKTRGQQVTLSCSPISGHRSVSWYQQTPGQGLQFLFEYFSETQRNKGNFPGRFSGRQFSNSRSEMNVSTLELGDSALYLCASSSSYEQYFGPGTRLTVT.

V usage is TRBV6-5 and J usage is TRBJ1-2; no clear D. V lost 3 bases, J lost 4 bases, and 12 bases lay in between. Germline assignment: CDR1 MNHEY and CDR2 SVGAGI. This CDR3 comprises 14 residues. This CDR3 is CASSYSAVAYGYTF. CDR3 DNA: TGTGCCAGCAGTTATTCCGCAGTAGCCTATGGCTACACCTTC.

V and J are TRBV29-1 and TRBJ1-1; no definite D call. This CDR3 has 12 residues. The ends were cut back, 6 bases at V and 4 bases at J, with 12 bases in the middle. The germline V gene has CDR1 SQVTM and CDR2 ANQGSEA. This chain's CDR3 is CSVQLSSTEAFF. The CDR3 nucleotides are TGCAGCGTGCAGCTGAGTTCCACTGAAGCTTTCTTT.

The rearrangement joins TRBV9 to TRBJ2-3; TRBD2 matches at 8 bases. The germline V gene has CDR1 SGDLS and CDR2 YYNGEE. V lost 2 bases, J lost 1 base, and 12 bases stayed unmatched. The CDR3 sequence is 18 residues long. This CDR3 is CASSVSIALRGGTDTQYF. In DNA form, the CDR3 reads TGTGCCAGCAGCGTGTCTATCGCCCTGCGGGGGGGCACAGATACGCAGTATTTT.

The gene calls are TRBV2 and TRBJ1-1; D is unresolved. Looked up from germline, CDR1 is SNHLY and CDR2 is FYNNEI. The CDR3 loop spans 13 amino acids. Trimming shortened V by 5 bases and J by 1 base, and 8 bases separated the two germline ends. In nucleotides, the CDR3 is TGTGCCAGCAGTTCGGACGGGAACACTGAAGCTTTCTTT. As protein: CASSSDGNTEAFF.

This rearrangement joins TRBV29-1 to TRBJ2-1, with D possibly being TRBD1 (5 bases). The CDR3 is 13 residues long. V lost 7 bases to trimming and J lost 6 bases, with 16 bases between them. Germline assignment: CDR1 SQVTM and CDR2 ANQGSEA. This CDR3 reads CSDRIQGFNEQFF. The DNA for the CDR3 is TGCAGCGACAGGATCCAGGGTTTCAATGAGCAGTTCTTC.

V is TRBV10-3 and J is TRBJ1-2; no definite D call. The CDR3 spans 13 residues. With 6 bases removed from V and 6 bases from J, the gap between germline ends came to 14 bases. Per germline, CDR1 ENHRY and CDR2 SYGVKD. CDR3 sequence (DNA): TGTGCCATCAGGGACGCCACTTTAGATGGCTACACCTTC. The encoded protein is CAIRDATLDGYTF.

The V gene is TRBV5-1, the J gene TRBJ2-2; D is possibly TRBD2 (6 bases). V was cut by 0 bases and J by 7 bases, with 10 bases left in between. The germline V gene has CDR1 SGHRS and CDR2 YFSETQ. The CDR3 sequence is 14 residues long. The CDR3 loop reads CASSLAGGDGELFF. DNA of the CDR3: TGCGCCAGCAGCTTGGCCGGGGGTGACGGGGAGCTGTTTTTT.